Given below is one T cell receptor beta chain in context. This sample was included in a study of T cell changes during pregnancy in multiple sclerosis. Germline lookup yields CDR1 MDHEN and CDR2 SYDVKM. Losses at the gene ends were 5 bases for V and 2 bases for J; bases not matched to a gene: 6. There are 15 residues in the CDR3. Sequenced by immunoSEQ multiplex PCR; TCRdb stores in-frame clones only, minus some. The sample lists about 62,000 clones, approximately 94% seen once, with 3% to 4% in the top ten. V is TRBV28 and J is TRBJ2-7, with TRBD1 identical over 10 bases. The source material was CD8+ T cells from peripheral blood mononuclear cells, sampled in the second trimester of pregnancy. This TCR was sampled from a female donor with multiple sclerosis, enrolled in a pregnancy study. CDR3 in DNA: TGTGCCAGCAGTCAACCGGGACAGGGGACCTACGAGCAGTACTTC. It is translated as CASSQPGQGTYEQYF.